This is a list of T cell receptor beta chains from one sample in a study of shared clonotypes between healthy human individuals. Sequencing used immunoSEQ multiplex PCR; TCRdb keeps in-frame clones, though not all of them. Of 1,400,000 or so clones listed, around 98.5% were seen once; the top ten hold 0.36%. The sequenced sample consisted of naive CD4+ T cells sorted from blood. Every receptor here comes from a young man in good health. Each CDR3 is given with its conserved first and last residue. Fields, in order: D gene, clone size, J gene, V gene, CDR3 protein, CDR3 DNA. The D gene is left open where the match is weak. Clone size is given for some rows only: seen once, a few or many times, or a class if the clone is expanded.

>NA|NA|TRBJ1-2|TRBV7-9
CASSLDGTYGYTF
TGTGCCAGCAGCTTAGACGGAACATATGGCTACACCTTC
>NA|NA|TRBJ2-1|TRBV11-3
CASSEGRSSYNEQFF
TGTGCCAGCAGCGAGGGCCGGAGCTCCTACAATGAGCAGTTCTTC
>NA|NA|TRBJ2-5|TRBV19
CASSIDRGVQETQYF
TGTGCCAGTAGTATAGATCGAGGGGTGCAAGAGACCCAGTACTTC
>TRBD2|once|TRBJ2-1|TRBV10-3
CAISSGTSGIYNEQFF
TGTGCCATCAGTTCAGGGACTAGCGGGATCTACAATGAGCAGTTCTTC
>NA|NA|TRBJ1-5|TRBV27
CASSPWGGSQPQHF
TGTGCCAGCAGTCCCTGGGGGGGATCTCAGCCCCAGCATTTT
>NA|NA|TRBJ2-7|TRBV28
CASRTTGRYEQYF
TGTGCCAGCAGGACGACAGGAAGATACGAGCAGTACTTC
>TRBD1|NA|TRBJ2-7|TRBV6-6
CASRQGYEQYF
TGTGCCAGCAGACAGGGGTACGAGCAGTACTTC
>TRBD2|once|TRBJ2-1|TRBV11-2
CASSPVSGRGYNEQFF
TGTGCCAGCAGCCCCGTTAGCGGGAGAGGCTACAATGAGCAGTTCTTC
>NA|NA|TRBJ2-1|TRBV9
CASSVATLNEQFF
TGTGCCAGCAGCGTAGCTACTTTAAATGAGCAGTTCTTC
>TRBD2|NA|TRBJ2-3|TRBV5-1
CASSLTVSSGRAADTQYF
TGCGCCAGCAGCTTGACGGTTTCTAGCGGGAGGGCGGCTGATACGCAGTATTTT
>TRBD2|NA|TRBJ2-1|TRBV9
CASSVAVGGSGHEQFF
TGTGCCAGCAGCGTAGCTGTGGGAGGGTCCGGGCATGAGCAGTTCTTC
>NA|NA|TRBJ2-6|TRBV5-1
CASSLKPGPRSGANVLTF
TGCGCCAGCAGCCTTAAACCGGGACCGAGATCTGGGGCCAACGTCCTGACTTTC
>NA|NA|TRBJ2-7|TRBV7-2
CASSSQPPDEQYF
TGTGCCAGCAGCTCCCAGCCCCCTGACGAGCAGTACTTC
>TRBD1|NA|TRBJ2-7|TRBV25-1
CASSGPGQGFHEQYF
TGTGCCAGCAGTGGTCCCGGACAGGGATTTCACGAGCAGTACTTC
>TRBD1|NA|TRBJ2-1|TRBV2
CASRGTANNEQFF
TGTGCCAGCAGAGGGACAGCAAACAATGAGCAGTTCTTC
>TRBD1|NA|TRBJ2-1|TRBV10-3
CAIGPGQGHNEQFF
TGTGCCATCGGTCCGGGACAGGGTCACAATGAGCAGTTCTTC
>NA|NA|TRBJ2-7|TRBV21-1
CASSKERGYSSYEQYF
TGTGCCAGCAGCAAAGAGAGGGGCTATAGCTCCTACGAGCAGTACTTC
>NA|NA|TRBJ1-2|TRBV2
CASGGNYGYTF
TGTGCCAGCGGTGGAAACTATGGCTACACCTTC
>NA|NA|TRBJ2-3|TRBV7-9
CASSPPASPHTQYF
TGTGCCAGCAGCCCTCCGGCCTCACCACATACGCAGTATTTT
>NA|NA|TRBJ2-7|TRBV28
CASSLPRTASSYEQYF
TGTGCCAGCAGTTTGCCCCGGACGGCTAGCTCCTACGAGCAGTACTTC